This is a list of T cell receptor beta chains from one sample in a study of T cells in narcolepsy. This table comes from immunoSEQ multiplex PCR, and its TCRdb copy is limited to in-frame clones, with some not included. The table records approximately 25,000 clones, around 74% of them present only once. The sequenced material came from memory (CD45RA-) CD4+ T cells from blood. Source of these receptors: a human donor in good health. Both conserved end residues are part of each CDR3. Each record gives: CDR3 protein, CDR3 DNA, clone size, D gene, J gene, V gene. A D gene is named only where the DNA matches it firmly. Size tells how often a clone was seen (once, few, many) or the class of an expanded clone, and some rows leave it out.

CDR3aa: CASSLGGVQSPLHF
CDR3nt: TGTGCCAGCAGCCTGGGGGGGGTCCAATCACCCCTCCACTTT
abundance: once
d_gene: NA
j_gene: TRBJ1-6
v_gene: TRBV11-2

CDR3aa: CASSLAGTGSDGYTF
CDR3nt: TGTGCCAGCAGTTTAGCCGGGACAGGGTCAGATGGCTACACCTTC
abundance: NA
d_gene: TRBD1
j_gene: TRBJ1-2
v_gene: TRBV28

CDR3aa: CASCRRQNTEAFF
CDR3nt: TGTGCCAGCTGTCGTAGACAGAACACTGAAGCTTTCTTT
abundance: medium-sized
d_gene: NA
j_gene: TRBJ1-1
v_gene: TRBV6-1

CDR3aa: CASSPGGRNNSPLHF
CDR3nt: TGTGCCAGCAGCCCAGGGGGTAGAAATAATTCACCCCTCCACTTT
abundance: NA
d_gene: TRBD1
j_gene: TRBJ1-6
v_gene: TRBV11-2

CDR3aa: CASSLSGGGYGYTF
CDR3nt: TGTGCCAGCAGTTTATCTGGGGGCGGCTATGGCTACACCTTC
abundance: NA
d_gene: NA
j_gene: TRBJ1-2
v_gene: TRBV28

CDR3aa: CASSSRTGPVAFF
CDR3nt: TGTGCCAGCAGTTCCCGCACAGGCCCTGTAGCTTTCTTT
abundance: NA
d_gene: NA
j_gene: TRBJ1-1
v_gene: TRBV6-5

CDR3aa: CASRGMGKYEQYF
CDR3nt: TGTGCCAGCAGGGGGATGGGCAAGTACGAGCAGTACTTC
abundance: NA
d_gene: NA
j_gene: TRBJ2-7
v_gene: TRBV28

CDR3aa: CASRGMGQETQYF
CDR3nt: TGTGCCAGTCGGGGAATGGGTCAAGAGACCCAGTACTTC
abundance: NA
d_gene: NA
j_gene: TRBJ2-5
v_gene: TRBV28

CDR3aa: CASSPHSQGGLYNEQFF
CDR3nt: TGTGCCAGCAGCCCACACTCCCAGGGGGGGCTCTACAATGAGCAGTTCTTC
abundance: NA
d_gene: NA
j_gene: TRBJ2-1
v_gene: TRBV7-8

CDR3aa: CASSAGLAGGRGNNEQFF
CDR3nt: TGTGCCAGCAGCGCAGGACTAGCGGGAGGGCGGGGGAACAATGAGCAGTTCTTC
abundance: NA
d_gene: TRBD2
j_gene: TRBJ2-1
v_gene: TRBV9

CDR3aa: CASSLLAGITDTQYF
CDR3nt: TGTGCCAGCAGCTTGCTAGCGGGGATCACAGATACGCAGTATTTT
abundance: NA
d_gene: TRBD2
j_gene: TRBJ2-3
v_gene: TRBV5-4

CDR3aa: CASSQEPGAYQETQYF
CDR3nt: TGCGCCAGCAGCCAAGAGCCTGGGGCCTACCAAGAGACCCAGTACTTC
abundance: NA
d_gene: NA
j_gene: TRBJ2-5
v_gene: TRBV4-1

CDR3aa: CASSLAGAQEETQYF
CDR3nt: TGTGCCAGCAGTTTAGCAGGGGCGCAGGAAGAGACCCAGTACTTC
abundance: NA
d_gene: NA
j_gene: TRBJ2-5
v_gene: TRBV28

CDR3aa: CATGEGADTQYF
CDR3nt: TGTGCCACTGGGGAGGGGGCAGATACGCAGTATTTT
abundance: once
d_gene: NA
j_gene: TRBJ2-3
v_gene: TRBV10-3

CDR3aa: CASSATGTVYGYTF
CDR3nt: TGTGCCAGCAGCGCGACCGGGACAGTCTATGGCTACACCTTC
abundance: NA
d_gene: TRBD1
j_gene: TRBJ1-2
v_gene: TRBV5-5

CDR3aa: CASILSLRTARMYSYEQYF
CDR3nt: TGTGCCAGCATTCTAAGTTTAAGGACAGCCCGTATGTACTCCTACGAGCAGTACTTC
abundance: once
d_gene: NA
j_gene: TRBJ2-7
v_gene: TRBV6-4

CDR3aa: CASSLRWDIAYEQYF
CDR3nt: TGTGCCAGCAGCTTAAGGTGGGACATCGCCTACGAGCAGTACTTC
abundance: NA
d_gene: NA
j_gene: TRBJ2-7
v_gene: TRBV7-8

CDR3aa: CASSLWTLDRGPGEQFF
CDR3nt: TGTGCCAGCAGTTTATGGACCTTGGACAGGGGGCCGGGTGAGCAGTTCTTC
abundance: few
d_gene: TRBD1
j_gene: TRBJ2-1
v_gene: TRBV28

CDR3aa: CASSPLGTGHEQYF
CDR3nt: TGTGCCAGCAGCCCTCTCGGGACAGGTCACGAGCAGTACTTC
abundance: NA
d_gene: TRBD1
j_gene: TRBJ2-7
v_gene: TRBV6-1

CDR3aa: CASSPQEFGTEAFF
CDR3nt: TGTGCCAGCTCACCACAGGAGTTCGGCACTGAAGCTTTCTTT
abundance: NA
d_gene: NA
j_gene: TRBJ1-1
v_gene: TRBV18

CDR3aa: CASSLWAEETQYF
CDR3nt: TGTGCCAGCAGCTTATGGGCGGAAGAGACCCAGTACTTC
abundance: NA
d_gene: NA
j_gene: TRBJ2-5
v_gene: TRBV7-6

CDR3aa: CASRGDRGSSYNSPLHF
CDR3nt: TGTGCCAGCAGGGGAGACAGGGGCAGCTCCTATAATTCACCCCTCCACTTT
abundance: NA
d_gene: TRBD1
j_gene: TRBJ1-6
v_gene: TRBV5-8

CDR3aa: CASSGDRGYEQYF
CDR3nt: TGTGCCAGCAGTGGGGACAGGGGCTACGAGCAGTACTTC
abundance: NA
d_gene: TRBD1
j_gene: TRBJ2-7
v_gene: TRBV25-1

CDR3aa: CASSPRWASGSGGEQFF
CDR3nt: TGTGCCAGCAGCCCCCGTTGGGCTAGCGGGAGTGGTGGTGAGCAGTTCTTC
abundance: NA
d_gene: TRBD2
j_gene: TRBJ2-1
v_gene: TRBV13

CDR3aa: CASSRQVNEKLFF
CDR3nt: TGTGCCAGCTCAAGACAGGTTAATGAAAAACTGTTTTTT
abundance: NA
d_gene: NA
j_gene: TRBJ1-4
v_gene: TRBV18

CDR3aa: CASSLGQLETQYF
CDR3nt: TGTGCCAGCAGCTTGGGACAGTTAGAGACCCAGTACTTC
abundance: NA
d_gene: NA
j_gene: TRBJ2-5
v_gene: TRBV5-6

CDR3aa: CASLGNTGANSPLHF
CDR3nt: TGCGCCAGTCTTGGTAATACAGGGGCCAATTCACCCCTCCACTTT
abundance: NA
d_gene: TRBD1
j_gene: TRBJ1-6
v_gene: TRBV10-1

CDR3aa: CASSLGETSYEQYF
CDR3nt: TGTGCCAGCAGCTTAGGTGAGACGAGCTACGAGCAGTACTTC
abundance: NA
d_gene: NA
j_gene: TRBJ2-7
v_gene: TRBV7-8

CDR3aa: CASSDGQLNTEAFF
CDR3nt: TGTGCCAGCAGCGACGGACAGTTGAACACTGAAGCTTTCTTT
abundance: NA
d_gene: NA
j_gene: TRBJ1-1
v_gene: TRBV5-4

CDR3aa: CASNERNSPLHF
CDR3nt: TGTGCCAGCAACGAAAGGAATTCACCCCTCCACTTT
abundance: NA
d_gene: NA
j_gene: TRBJ1-6
v_gene: TRBV6-1

CDR3aa: CASSFAQRELPFF
CDR3nt: TGTGCCAGCAGCTTCGCCCAGCGGGAGTTGCCGTTCTTC
abundance: NA
d_gene: TRBD2
j_gene: TRBJ2-1
v_gene: TRBV7-2

CDR3aa: CASSESRDTEAFF
CDR3nt: TGTGCCAGCAGTGAAAGCCGTGATACTGAAGCTTTCTTT
abundance: NA
d_gene: NA
j_gene: TRBJ1-1
v_gene: TRBV6-4

CDR3aa: CASSGYGSGEQFF
CDR3nt: TGTGCCAGCAGTGGGTACGGTTCGGGTGAGCAGTTCTTC
abundance: NA
d_gene: NA
j_gene: TRBJ2-1
v_gene: TRBV13

CDR3aa: CASRVPGSYGYTF
CDR3nt: TGTGCCAGCAGAGTCCCCGGAAGCTATGGCTACACCTTC
abundance: NA
d_gene: NA
j_gene: TRBJ1-2
v_gene: TRBV19

CDR3aa: CASSEYGVYTDTQYF
CDR3nt: TGTGCCAGCAGTGAATATGGGGTTTACACAGATACGCAGTATTTT
abundance: NA
d_gene: NA
j_gene: TRBJ2-3
v_gene: TRBV25-1

CDR3aa: CAIQGALGANVLTF
CDR3nt: TGTGCCATCCAGGGGGCGCTTGGGGCCAACGTCCTGACTTTC
abundance: NA
d_gene: TRBD1
j_gene: TRBJ2-6
v_gene: TRBV7-6

CDR3aa: CSVDRPGSREQYF
CDR3nt: TGCAGCGTTGATCGCCCGGGGTCCAGGGAGCAGTACTTC
abundance: NA
d_gene: NA
j_gene: TRBJ2-7
v_gene: TRBV29-1

CDR3aa: CASSPSVRAGNTIYF
CDR3nt: TGTGCCAGCAGTCCCTCCGTCCGGGCTGGAAACACCATATATTTT
abundance: NA
d_gene: NA
j_gene: TRBJ1-3
v_gene: TRBV6-5

CDR3aa: CASSTGGYTEAFF
CDR3nt: TGCGCCAGCAGCACAGGGGGGTACACTGAAGCTTTCTTT
abundance: NA
d_gene: TRBD1
j_gene: TRBJ1-1
v_gene: TRBV5-1

CDR3aa: CASSLVFQTQYF
CDR3nt: TGTGCCAGCAGCTTAGTCTTTCAGACCCAGTACTTC
abundance: NA
d_gene: NA
j_gene: TRBJ2-5
v_gene: TRBV7-2

CDR3aa: CASSGDRGHSPLHF
CDR3nt: TGTGCCAGCAGTGGGGACAGGGGTCATTCACCCCTCCACTTT
abundance: NA
d_gene: TRBD1
j_gene: TRBJ1-6
v_gene: TRBV6-1

CDR3aa: CASSQDSAQGAYQPQHF
CDR3nt: TGCGCCAGCAGCCAAGATTCCGCACAGGGGGCCTATCAGCCCCAGCATTTT
abundance: NA
d_gene: TRBD1
j_gene: TRBJ1-5
v_gene: TRBV5-8

CDR3aa: CASRPPGTGQEQYF
CDR3nt: TGTGCCAGCAGACCCCCAGGGACAGGGCAGGAGCAGTACTTC
abundance: few
d_gene: TRBD1
j_gene: TRBJ2-7
v_gene: TRBV27

CDR3aa: CASSVATGASSGNTIYF
CDR3nt: TGTGCCAGCAGCGTAGCGACAGGGGCCTCCTCTGGAAACACCATATATTTT
abundance: once
d_gene: TRBD1
j_gene: TRBJ1-3
v_gene: TRBV9

CDR3aa: CASSPLTGSYGYTF
CDR3nt: TGCGCCAGCAGCCCCTTAACAGGGTCCTATGGCTACACCTTC
abundance: NA
d_gene: NA
j_gene: TRBJ1-2
v_gene: TRBV5-1

CDR3aa: CASSLIGEYEQYF
CDR3nt: TGTGCCAGCAGCTTGATCGGGGAGTACGAGCAGTACTTC
abundance: NA
d_gene: NA
j_gene: TRBJ2-7
v_gene: TRBV5-4

CDR3aa: CASSLRSGAEEKLFF
CDR3nt: TGTGCCAGCAGCCTCCGCTCGGGGGCGGAAGAAAAACTGTTTTTT
abundance: few
d_gene: NA
j_gene: TRBJ1-4
v_gene: TRBV13

CDR3aa: CASLVAGSSYNEQFF
CDR3nt: TGTGCCAGCCTAGTAGCGGGCTCTTCCTACAATGAGCAGTTCTTC
abundance: NA
d_gene: TRBD2
j_gene: TRBJ2-1
v_gene: TRBV28

CDR3aa: CASSEGTSGTYEQYF
CDR3nt: TGTGCCAGCAGTGAAGGGACTAGCGGGACCTACGAGCAGTACTTC
abundance: NA
d_gene: TRBD2
j_gene: TRBJ2-7
v_gene: TRBV2

CDR3aa: CASSLGFKQGPTNYGYTF
CDR3nt: TGTGCCAGCAGCTTAGGATTTAAACAGGGTCCGACAAACTATGGCTACACCTTC
abundance: NA
d_gene: NA
j_gene: TRBJ1-2
v_gene: TRBV11-2

CDR3aa: CASRGGGYEKLFF
CDR3nt: TGTGCCAGCCGTGGGGGGGGCTATGAAAAACTGTTTTTT
abundance: NA
d_gene: NA
j_gene: TRBJ1-4
v_gene: TRBV6-5

CDR3aa: CASSPPRTGPETQYF
CDR3nt: TGTGCCAGCAGCCCACCGAGGACTGGACCCGAGACCCAGTACTTC
abundance: NA
d_gene: NA
j_gene: TRBJ2-5
v_gene: TRBV5-6